These 10 T cell receptor beta chains share one sample of origin, sequenced in a study of T cell clonotyping in hematopoietic cell transplantation. Libraries were prepared by immunoSEQ multiplex PCR; TCRdb keeps only in-frame clonotypes and omits some of them. The sample lists about 4,500 clones, 70% to 85% occurring once. Sequencing used peripheral blood mononuclear cells, obtained 180 days after allogeneic stem cell transplant. All receptors derive from a male patient in his sixties or seventies who had an allogeneic stem cell transplant from an unrelated donor, so T cells may come from the graft donor. Some clones in this sample may be carry-over from other donors' samples.

This sequence joins TRBV28 and TRBJ2-7; no clear D gene. The CDR3 totals 12 residues. CDR1 and CDR2 (germline): MDHEN, SYDVKM. The V and J ends lost 7 bases and 5 bases respectively, with 12 bases between them. The CDR3: CASNSYGHEQYF. As DNA, the CDR3 is TGTGCCAGCAACTCTTATGGCCACGAGCAGTACTTC. The whole variable domain, remainder taken from reference TRBV28 and TRBJ2-7, is DVKVTQSSRYLVKRTGEKVFLECVQDMDHENMFWYRQDPGLGLRLIYFSYDVKMKEKGDIPEGYSVSREKKERFSLILESASTNQTSMYLCASNSYGHEQYFGPGTRLTVT.

The chain recombines TRBV28 with TRBJ2-1; tentatively, D is TRBD2 (5 bases). Germline V gives CDR1 MDHEN, CDR2 SYDVKM. This CDR3 comprises 14 residues. V was trimmed by 5 bases and J by 6 bases, leaving 14 bases between them. The CDR3 sequence: CASSGDRELNEQFF. The CDR3, as DNA: TGTGCCAGCAGTGGCGACCGGGAACTCAATGAGCAGTTCTTC.

This chain uses TRBV30 with TRBJ1-2; 7 bases are shared with TRBD1. The CDR3 consists of 16 residues. Germline loops: CDR1 GTSNPN, CDR2 SVGIG (reference sequence). Losses at the gene ends were 2 bases for V and 1 base for J; bases not matched to a gene: 10. The CDR3 loop reads CAWSFGGTALNYGYTF. Written as DNA, the CDR3 is TGTGCCTGGAGTTTTGGTGGGACAGCTCTTAACTATGGCTACACCTTC.

This sequence joins TRBV7-6 and TRBJ1-5; no clear D gene. Between the trimmed V and J ends, which lost 5 bases and 0 bases, there was a span of 11 bases. The germline V gene encodes CDR1 SGHVS and CDR2 FNYEAQ. The CDR3 consists of 15 residues. CDR3 sequence: CASSLLLGSNQPQHF. The CDR3 nucleotides read TGTGCCAGCAGCCTCCTGCTGGGTAGCAATCAGCCCCAGCATTTT.

The J gene is TRBJ2-7, the V gene TRBV27; 10 nucleotides align to TRBD2. The CDR3 runs 15 residues. V shed 5 bases and J 2 bases; nucleotides not matched to a gene: 6. In germline, CDR1 is MNHEY, CDR2 SMNVEV (reference sequence). The CDR3 nucleotides read TGTGCCAGCAGTCTAGGGCTAGCGGGGGCCTACGAGCAGTACTTC. Amino acid sequence: CASSLGLAGAYEQYF.

The genes are TRBV28 and TRBJ1-4, with D possibly matching TRBD1 (5 bases). The CDR3 extends over 15 amino acids. Per the germline V gene, CDR1 is MDHEN and CDR2 is SYDVKM. The germline V and J ends were trimmed by 0 bases and 6 bases, with 11 bases remaining between them. The CDR3 here is CASSLWGEGDEKLFF. The CDR3 region has the DNA TGTGCCAGCAGTTTATGGGGGGAAGGGGATGAAAAACTGTTTTTT.

The V gene is TRBV4-2, the J gene TRBJ1-5, with D possibly being TRBD1 (5 bases). The CDR3 covers 15 residues. The germline V gene has CDR1 LGHNA and CDR2 YNFKEQ. Deletions cut 0 bases from V and 3 bases from J, with 9 bases between. The CDR3 DNA reads TGTGCCAGCAGCCAAGACCGGGGCGACAATCAGCCCCAGCATTTT. Its translation: CASSQDRGDNQPQHF.

This clone was seen a single time. This chain uses TRBV5-8 with TRBJ2-1, with TRBD2 matching over 7 bases. Germline values: CDR1 SGHTS, CDR2 YDEGEE. Trimming removed 2 bases from V and 0 bases from J; junction bases left unmatched: 2. The CDR3 sequence is 15 residues long. In nucleotides, the CDR3 is TGTGCCAGCAGCTTACAGCGGGGCTCCTACAATGAGCAGTTCTTC. This sequence encodes CASSLQRGSYNEQFF.

This clone has just one count. The chain has TRBV27 and TRBJ1-2, with D uncertain. Germline CDR1 MNHEY, CDR2 SMNVEV (reference sequence). The CDR3 totals 14 residues. Trimming shortened V by 4 bases and J by 5 bases, and 14 bases separated the two germline ends. CDR3 amino acids: CASSYGTASYGYTF. The DNA of the CDR3 is TGTGCCAGCAGTTATGGTACGGCTTCGTATGGCTACACCTTC.

The rearrangement links TRBV30 to TRBJ1-3; maybe TRBD1 (5 bases). Per germline, CDR1 GTSNPN and CDR2 SVGIG (reference sequence). V lost 2 bases and J lost 0, with 17 bases in between. The CDR3 totals 17 residues. The CDR3 protein is CAWSPTWDGFSGNTIYF. CDR3 DNA: TGTGCCTGGAGTCCGACCTGGGACGGATTCTCTGGAAACACCATATATTTT.